This record concerns one T cell receptor beta chain sequence. Its antigen remains unknown. These data are taken from a study of cytotoxic CD8 clonotypes in ibrutinib-treated CLL. Trimming cost V 7 bases and J 0 bases; bases outside gene matches: 2. The germline V gene encodes CDR1 MDHEN and CDR2 SYDVKM. The CDR3 has 16 residues. Study conclusions and caveats: Sample timing was unmatched between remission and later-progressing patients; lymph nodes unstudied.

Clones were sequenced by immunoSEQ multiplex PCR, and TCRdb holds only the in-frame ones, with some missing. The sample lists more than 85,000 clones, 70% to 80% occurring once. The sequencing here drew on PBMCs, taken after 24 months of ibrutinib treatment. The chain employs TRBV28 and TRBJ2-2; 13 positions agree with TRBD2. The receptor comes from a human donor with chronic lymphocytic leukemia. CDR3 nucleotide sequence: TGTGCCAGCATCGGGACTAGCGGGGCGAACACCGGGGAGCTGTTTTTT. It encodes CASIGTSGANTGELFF.